The rows below give T cell receptor beta chains drawn from one sample of a study of T cells in Graves' hyperthyroidism and ophthalmopathy. TCRdb re-derived calls from the multiplex PCR reads in MiXCR, one entry per CDR3 protein. This table holds some 420,000 distinct CDR3 sequences, approximately 14% found once. The sequenced sample was blood. The source is a woman aged 18-35 years with Graves' hyperthyroidism. Each CDR3 is given with its conserved first and last residue. The order of the fields is J gene, V gene, CDR3 protein.

j_call: TRBJ1-2; v_call: TRBV28; cdr3_aa: CASSLIGQGAGYGYTF
j_call: TRBJ2-7; v_call: TRBV9; cdr3_aa: CASSAGLADRYSYEQYF
j_call: TRBJ1-2; v_call: TRBV11-2; cdr3_aa: CASSSIQGHYGGYTF
j_call: TRBJ1-5; v_call: TRBV6-2/TRBV6-3; cdr3_aa: CASRRQASSQPQHF
j_call: TRBJ1-4; v_call: TRBV18; cdr3_aa: CASSPDRHEKLFF
j_call: TRBJ2-1; v_call: TRBV12-3/TRBV12-4; cdr3_aa: CASSFGTSGYDEQFF
j_call: TRBJ2-5; v_call: TRBV4-1; cdr3_aa: CASSQDWATSGRALVTQYF
j_call: TRBJ2-3; v_call: TRBV2; cdr3_aa: CASSDYSGQPSGSQYF
j_call: TRBJ1-2; v_call: TRBV7-9; cdr3_aa: CASSPPTGPNYGYTF
j_call: TRBJ2-1; v_call: TRBV30; cdr3_aa: CAWSPRVWGEQFF
j_call: TRBJ2-7; v_call: TRBV30; cdr3_aa: CAWAISGSSYEQYF
j_call: TRBJ1-1; v_call: TRBV5-6; cdr3_aa: CASSFVLGWDTEAFF
j_call: TRBJ1-4; v_call: TRBV7-9; cdr3_aa: CASSARRGDEKLFF
j_call: TRBJ1-6; v_call: TRBV30; cdr3_aa: CAWSTGTYGSPLHF
j_call: TRBJ1-1; v_call: TRBV2; cdr3_aa: CASSEGGRFTEAFF
j_call: TRBJ2-5; v_call: TRBV19; cdr3_aa: CASSSNPLAGGPLGETQYF
j_call: TRBJ2-3; v_call: TRBV20-1; cdr3_aa: CSAPSRDRVDTQYF
j_call: TRBJ2-1; v_call: TRBV6-1; cdr3_aa: CASSAPESPYNEQFF
j_call: TRBJ2-5; v_call: TRBV7-8; cdr3_aa: CASSARWETQYF
j_call: TRBJ2-2; v_call: TRBV27; cdr3_aa: CASSLIPRAGELFF
j_call: TRBJ1-2; v_call: TRBV6-5; cdr3_aa: CASSYLGGAGPEGYTF
j_call: TRBJ1-1; v_call: TRBV5-1; cdr3_aa: CASSLEWGMNTEAFF
j_call: TRBJ2-1; v_call: TRBV20-1; cdr3_aa: CSASLSSGRREQFF
j_call: TRBJ1-1; v_call: TRBV18; cdr3_aa: CASSRQGGTEAFF
j_call: TRBJ2-7; v_call: TRBV20-1; cdr3_aa: CSARPLDPGYEQYF
j_call: TRBJ2-1; v_call: TRBV11-3; cdr3_aa: CASSLRPHIGEGSSYNEQFF
j_call: TRBJ2-2; v_call: TRBV18; cdr3_aa: CASSPPVTGELFF
j_call: TRBJ2-2; v_call: TRBV5-1; cdr3_aa: CASSLASQGVTGELFF
j_call: TRBJ2-7; v_call: TRBV7-9; cdr3_aa: CASSWGTDSYEQYF
j_call: TRBJ2-5; v_call: TRBV7-8; cdr3_aa: CASSFSYGSETQYF
j_call: TRBJ1-1; v_call: TRBV4-2; cdr3_aa: CASSPEVTDLPNTEAFF
j_call: TRBJ2-3; v_call: TRBV12-3/TRBV12-4; cdr3_aa: CASSLGPGTGLTDTQYF
j_call: TRBJ2-1; v_call: TRBV20-1; cdr3_aa: CSASRDINEQFF
j_call: TRBJ1-1; v_call: TRBV9; cdr3_aa: CASSVEVGRDTEAFF
j_call: TRBJ1-3; v_call: TRBV30; cdr3_aa: CAWSVLTAISGNTIYF
j_call: TRBJ2-1; v_call: TRBV20-1; cdr3_aa: CSAPKRAYNYNEQFF
j_call: TRBJ1-5; v_call: TRBV27; cdr3_aa: CASSLLAGSNQPQHF
j_call: TRBJ2-1; v_call: TRBV20-1; cdr3_aa: CSASCGSSYNEQFF
j_call: TRBJ2-1; v_call: TRBV5-1; cdr3_aa: CASSSGQGLIEQFF
j_call: TRBJ2-3; v_call: TRBV19; cdr3_aa: CASSIDNARGGRSADTQYF
j_call: TRBJ2-7; v_call: TRBV9; cdr3_aa: CASSGAGTYEQYF
j_call: TRBJ2-1; v_call: TRBV20-1; cdr3_aa: CSARPRSGSYNEQFF
j_call: TRBJ2-3; v_call: TRBV4-2; cdr3_aa: CASSQEGDWDTQYF
j_call: TRBJ1-3; v_call: TRBV7-8; cdr3_aa: CASSSPTGYSGNTIYF
j_call: TRBJ1-2; v_call: TRBV5-1; cdr3_aa: CASSFGTDSYGYTF
j_call: TRBJ2-1; v_call: TRBV2; cdr3_aa: CASNRGQYNEQFF
j_call: TRBJ1-1; v_call: TRBV7-2; cdr3_aa: CASSAGAPPTEAFF
j_call: TRBJ2-1; v_call: TRBV12-3/TRBV12-4; cdr3_aa: CASSLGLAVSNEQFF
j_call: TRBJ2-7; v_call: TRBV6-1; cdr3_aa: CASSEAGRTSYEQYF
j_call: TRBJ1-4; v_call: TRBV12-3/TRBV12-4; cdr3_aa: CASSLSTRGIPGEKLFF
j_call: TRBJ1-1; v_call: TRBV7-2; cdr3_aa: CASSFRATEAFF
j_call: TRBJ2-3; v_call: TRBV27; cdr3_aa: CASSGLAGVSDTQYF
j_call: TRBJ2-7; v_call: TRBV28; cdr3_aa: CASSLSGALSGASYEQYF
j_call: TRBJ1-1; v_call: TRBV7-2; cdr3_aa: CASSDPGEATEAFF
j_call: TRBJ2-6; v_call: TRBV6-1; cdr3_aa: CASSETSGANVLTF
j_call: TRBJ1-1; v_call: TRBV28; cdr3_aa: CASWTGGWHTEAFF
j_call: TRBJ2-4; v_call: TRBV6-1; cdr3_aa: CASSDRGAKNIQYF
j_call: TRBJ2-3; v_call: TRBV11-2; cdr3_aa: CASSPSWAGGFGTDTQYF
j_call: TRBJ1-2; v_call: TRBV3-1; cdr3_aa: CASSPREAPQGYTF